The subject of this entry is one T cell receptor beta chain. The specificity of this receptor is unknown. No quality values exist for individual bases; no much larger clone is one base distant. Sequencing was performed on an Illumina HiSeq 2500. TCR beta libraries were prepared by quantitative 5'-RACE with molecular barcodes. Regarding the original processing steps: Disease-linked TCR variants were identified with a new computational method built on a probabilistic model of VDJ rearrangement. Using fastp at Q25 and MiXCR, TCRdb reprocessed the public reads and kept productive beta chains. Every distinct CDR3 protein forms one entry, paired with its most common genes and DNA. For this entry, the V and J calls and clone size follow TCRdb and not the study's own pipeline. For this sample there are roughly 700,000 distinct CDR3 sequences; under 20% appear just once. Together, the top ten hold around 19% of the sample.

The data were obtained in a study of CD8 T cells in ankylosing spondylitis (TCRdb year 2017). The study in broad terms: The study profiled T cell receptor beta repertoires in healthy donors and ankylosing spondylitis patients to find disease-linked TCR variants. Peripheral blood samples were taken, and synovial fluid was additionally collected from ankylosing spondylitis patients. The full study cohort was made up of approximately 24 ankylosing spondylitis patients and about a hundred healthy donors.

Including the terminal cysteine and phenylalanine, the CDR3 comprises 15 residues. Just CDR3 DNA is preserved here, 45 bases in frame from base 1. In the germline V gene, CDR1 corresponds to SGHTA and CDR2 to FQGNSA. Deletion took 5 bases off V and 7 bases off J, with a span of 20 bases between the germline ends. The investigation overall reported the following: The disease-linked clones showed a CD8+ phenotype and occurred at relatively low frequencies in peripheral blood. The disease-linked clones were reported as significantly enriched in matched synovial fluid samples from ankylosing spondylitis patients. A TCR beta motif made up of several highly homologous amino acid variants appeared to be characteristic of blood from ankylosing spondylitis patients. Some motif variants were previously reported in synovial fluid and blood of reactive arthritis patients, suggesting common disease-initiation mechanisms.

This sequence uses TRBV7-2 and TRBJ1-1, and perhaps TRBD1 as D gene, on 5 matching bases. Sequences were obtained from blood, either unsorted or a sorted T cell fraction (not recorded which). This clonotype was sampled from a male donor with ankylosing spondylitis. CDR3 region: CASSVGGAAGREAFF. DNA sequence: TGTGCCAGCAGCGTCGGGGGTGCGGCAGGGCGTGAAGCTTTCTTT. The entire variable domain, with the stretches around the CDR3 drawn from the reference TRBV7-2 and TRBJ1-1 proteins, is GAGVSQSPSNKVTEKGKDVELRCDPISGHTALYWYRQSLGQGLEFLIYFQGNSAPDKSGLPSDRFSAERTGGSVSTLTIQRTQQEDSAVYLCASSVGGAAGREAFFGQGTRLTVV.